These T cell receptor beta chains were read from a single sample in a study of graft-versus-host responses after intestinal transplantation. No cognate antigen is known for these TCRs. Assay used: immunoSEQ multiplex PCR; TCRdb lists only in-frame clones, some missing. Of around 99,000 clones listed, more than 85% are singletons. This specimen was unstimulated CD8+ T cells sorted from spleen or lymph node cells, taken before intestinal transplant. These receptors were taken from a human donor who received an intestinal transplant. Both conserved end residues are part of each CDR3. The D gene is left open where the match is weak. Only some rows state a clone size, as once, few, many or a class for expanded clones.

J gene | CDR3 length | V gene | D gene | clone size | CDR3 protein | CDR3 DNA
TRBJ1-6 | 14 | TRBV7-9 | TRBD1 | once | CASSNQGQVGTLHF | TGTGCCAGCAGCAATCAAGGACAGGTCGGCACCCTCCACTTT
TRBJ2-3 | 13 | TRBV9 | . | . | CASTAGSTDTQYF | TGTGCCAGCACAGCCGGGTCCACAGATACGCAGTATTTT
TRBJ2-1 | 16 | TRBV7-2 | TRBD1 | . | CASSSRQGSSYNEQFF | TGTGCCAGCAGCTCCAGACAGGGGAGCTCCTACAATGAGCAGTTCTTC
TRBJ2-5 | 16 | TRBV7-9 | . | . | CASSLNGREDQETQYF | TGTGCCAGCAGCTTAAACGGCAGGGAAGACCAAGAGACCCAGTACTTC
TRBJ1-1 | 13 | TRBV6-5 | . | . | CASSYSTHTEAFF | TGTGCCAGCAGTTACTCGACACACACTGAAGCTTTCTTT
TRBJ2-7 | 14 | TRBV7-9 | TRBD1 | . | CASSWGTGSYEQYF | TGTGCCAGCAGCTGGGGGACAGGCTCCTACGAGCAGTACTTC
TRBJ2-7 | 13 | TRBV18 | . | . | CASSPTDSYEQYF | TGTGCCAGCTCACCGACTGACAGCTACGAGCAGTACTTC
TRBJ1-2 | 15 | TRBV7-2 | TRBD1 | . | CASSLRQGASYGYTF | TGTGCCAGCAGCCTCCGACAGGGGGCATCCTATGGCTACACCTTC
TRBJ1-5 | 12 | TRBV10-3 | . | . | CAISDTGQPQHF | TGTGCCATCAGTGATACAGGGCAGCCCCAGCATTTT
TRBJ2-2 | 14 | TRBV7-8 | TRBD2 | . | CASSLVGGSGELFF | TGTGCCAGCAGCTTAGTCGGGGGGAGCGGGGAGCTGTTTTTT
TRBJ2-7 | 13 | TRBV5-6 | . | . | CASSLGTVYEQYF | TGTGCCAGCAGCTTAGGAACAGTTTACGAGCAGTACTTC
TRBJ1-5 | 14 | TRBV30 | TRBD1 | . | CAWSADRGNQPQHF | TGTGCCTGGAGTGCCGACAGGGGCAATCAGCCCCAGCATTTT
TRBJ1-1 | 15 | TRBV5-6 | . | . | CASSLAFGGDTEAFF | TGTGCCAGCAGCTTGGCCTTCGGGGGTGACACTGAAGCTTTCTTT
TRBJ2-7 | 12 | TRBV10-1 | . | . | CASSDGSYEQYF | TGCGCCAGCAGTGACGGTTCCTACGAGCAGTACTTC
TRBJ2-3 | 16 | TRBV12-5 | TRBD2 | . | CASGSTSGGGTDTQYF | TGTGCTAGTGGTTCGACTAGCGGGGGGGGCACAGATACGCAGTATTTT
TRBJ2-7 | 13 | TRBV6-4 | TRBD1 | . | CADSGTGAYEQYF | TGTGCCGACTCCGGGACAGGGGCCTACGAGCAGTACTTC
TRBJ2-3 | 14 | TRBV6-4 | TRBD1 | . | CASILDRGTDTQYF | TGTGCCAGCATCTTGGACAGGGGAACAGATACGCAGTATTTT
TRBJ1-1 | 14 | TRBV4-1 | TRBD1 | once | CASSPRTGGTEAFF | TGCGCCAGCAGCCCCCGAACAGGGGGCACTGAAGCTTTCTTT
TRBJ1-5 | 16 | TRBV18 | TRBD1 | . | CASSPGGQNSNQPQHF | TGTGCCAGCTCACCAGGGGGACAGAATAGCAATCAGCCCCAGCATTTT
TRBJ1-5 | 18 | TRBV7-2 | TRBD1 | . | CASSSDKLSTGWDQPQHF | TGTGCCAGCAGCTCCGACAAACTTTCGACAGGGTGGGACCAGCCCCAGCATTTT
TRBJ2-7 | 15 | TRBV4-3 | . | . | CASSQVVVAENEQYF | TGCGCCAGCAGCCAAGTGGTTGTGGCAGAAAACGAGCAGTACTTC
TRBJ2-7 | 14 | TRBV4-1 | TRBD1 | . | CASSQEGQPYEQYF | TGCGCCAGCAGCCAAGAGGGACAGCCCTACGAGCAGTACTTC
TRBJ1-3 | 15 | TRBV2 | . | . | CASKTSFLSGNTIYF | TGTGCCAGCAAGACTTCTTTCCTCTCTGGAAACACCATATATTTT
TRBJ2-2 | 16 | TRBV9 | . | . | CASSDPGGHHAGELFF | TGTGCCAGCAGCGATCCGGGGGGACACCACGCCGGGGAGCTGTTTTTT
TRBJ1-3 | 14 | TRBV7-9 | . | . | CASSSGTLRNTIYF | TGTGCCAGCAGCTCCGGGACACTTAGAAACACCATATATTTT
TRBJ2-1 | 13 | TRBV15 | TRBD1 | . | CATLDRGVNEQFF | TGTGCCACCTTGGACAGGGGGGTAAATGAGCAGTTCTTC